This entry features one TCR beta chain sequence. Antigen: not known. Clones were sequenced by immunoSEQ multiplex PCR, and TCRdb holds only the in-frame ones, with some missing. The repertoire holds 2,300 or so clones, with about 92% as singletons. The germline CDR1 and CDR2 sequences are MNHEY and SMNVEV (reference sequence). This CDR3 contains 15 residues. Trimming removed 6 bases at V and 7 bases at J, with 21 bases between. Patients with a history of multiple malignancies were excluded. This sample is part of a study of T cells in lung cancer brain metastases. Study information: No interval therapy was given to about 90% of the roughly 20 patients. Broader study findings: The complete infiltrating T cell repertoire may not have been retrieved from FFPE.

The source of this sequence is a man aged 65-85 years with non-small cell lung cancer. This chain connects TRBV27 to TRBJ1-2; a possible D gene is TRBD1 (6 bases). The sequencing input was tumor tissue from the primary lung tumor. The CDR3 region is CASRIRPDRSSGYTF. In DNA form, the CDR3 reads TGTGCCAGCAGGATAAGACCAGACAGGAGTAGTGGCTACACCTTC.